This TCR beta chain was recorded in a study of cytomegalovirus exposure and HLA in healthy donors. PCR amplification relied on 60 Vbeta primers (plus 13 Jbeta primers). The assay was immunoSEQ multiplex PCR, and TCRdb's table has in-frame clones only and misses some. The listing records around 100,000 clones. Specimen: PBMCs. This sequence originates from a man aged 35-49 years in good health and CMV-seropositive.

CDR3 sequence: CASSSTPGQVMAQPQHF. CDR3 sequence (DNA): TGTGCCAGCAGCTCCACCCCGGGACAGGTTATGGCTCAGCCCCAGCATTTT. This sequence joins TRBV28 and TRBJ1-5; TRBD1 aligns across 8 bases. Unmatched junction bases numbered 16, after V lost 6 bases and J lost 6 bases. The CDR3 totals 17 residues. Looked up from germline, CDR1 is MDHEN and CDR2 is SYDVKM. Using reference TRBV28 and TRBJ1-5 for the parts outside the CDR3, the full variable domain is DVKVTQSSRYLVKRTGEKVFLECVQDMDHENMFWYRQDPGLGLRLIYFSYDVKMKEKGDIPEGYSVSREKKERFSLILESASTNQTSMYLCASSSTPGQVMAQPQHFGDGTRLSIL.